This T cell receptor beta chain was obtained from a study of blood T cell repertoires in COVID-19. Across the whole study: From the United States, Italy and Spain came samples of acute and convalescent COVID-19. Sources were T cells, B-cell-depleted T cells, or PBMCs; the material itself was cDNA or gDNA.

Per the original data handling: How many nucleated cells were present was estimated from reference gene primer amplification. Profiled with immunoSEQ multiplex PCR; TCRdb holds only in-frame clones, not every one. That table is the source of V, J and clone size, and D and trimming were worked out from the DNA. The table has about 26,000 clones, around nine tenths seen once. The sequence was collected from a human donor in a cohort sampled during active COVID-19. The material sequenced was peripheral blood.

CDR3 in amino acids: CSVEVWGSSQGYTF. CDR3 coding DNA: TGCAGCGTTGAAGTATGGGGCAGCTCTCAAGGCTACACCTTC. The J gene is TRBJ1-2, the V gene TRBV29-1, with D maybe TRBD1 (5 bases). V lost 1 base and J lost 8, with 17 bases in between. Germline values: CDR1 SQVTM, CDR2 ANQGSEA. There are 14 residues in the CDR3.